A selection of T cell receptor beta chains follows, all from one sample in a study of T cells expressing NK-cell markers. TCRdb re-analyzed the 5' RACE reads; it lists each CDR3 protein once, without DNA. The sample includes 300,000 to 500,000 distinct CDR3 sequences. The source material was blood T cells: a sorted CD56 or NKG2C T cell subset, CD4+ or CD8+ T cells, or bulk PBMC T cells (not recorded which). The receptors stem from a woman in her forties or fifties in good health. The CDR3 runs from the conserved cysteine through the conserved F or W. The order of the fields is V gene, J gene, CDR3 protein.

TRBV24-1	TRBJ2-6	CATRDTKANVLTF
TRBV10-3	TRBJ2-5	CAIRGSRQETQYF
TRBV20-1	TRBJ2-5	CSARDGVLAGETQYF
TRBV5-4	TRBJ2-1	CASSPRGGRDNEQFF
TRBV2	TRBJ2-1	CASSALAGGSYNEQFF
TRBV6-5	TRBJ2-2	CASSYTPIRAGELFF
TRBV6-5	TRBJ2-3	CASSPISGGGKTQYF
TRBV12-3/TRBV12-4	TRBJ1-1	CASSQGAVDTEAFF
TRBV2	TRBJ1-1	CASIMARGLETEAFF
TRBV6-6	TRBJ2-3	CASSYGLIPQYF
TRBV12-3/TRBV12-4	TRBJ2-2	CATRGGDTGELFF
TRBV19	TRBJ2-5	CASSALAGGYETQYF
TRBV12-3/TRBV12-4	TRBJ2-2	CASSTGLRELFF
TRBV5-1	TRBJ2-7	CASRIGSGGEQYF
TRBV12-3/TRBV12-4	TRBJ1-1	CASSPLGHGLDYTEAFF
TRBV10-2	TRBJ2-1	CASRAGTSFIYNEQFF
TRBV2	TRBJ2-7	CASRNTGTRVAEQYF
TRBV7-8	TRBJ1-1	CASSPLLTGPNTEAFF
TRBV5-1	TRBJ2-7	CASSLDGTSVYEQYF
TRBV12-3/TRBV12-4	TRBJ2-1	CASSLGIDEQFF
TRBV14	TRBJ2-3	CASSQLGGRSTDTQYF
TRBV20-1	TRBJ2-1	CSARDQRLRSYNEQFF
TRBV18	TRBJ2-2	CASSFDVGTGELFF
TRBV19	TRBJ1-5	CASSIGRVRATSNQPQHF
TRBV6-6	TRBJ1-5	CASSYEDRGRGQPQHF
TRBV27	TRBJ2-1	CASSQTSLGQGRQFF
TRBV29-1	TRBJ2-1	CSVLGSHYEQFF
TRBV11-3	TRBJ2-2	CASSPGGRAGTGELFF
TRBV9	TRBJ1-2	CASSVGAGAIGYTF
TRBV5-6	TRBJ2-7	CASSLAAGTSPQEQYF
TRBV12-3/TRBV12-4	TRBJ1-2	CASSLRRTSKGGYTF
TRBV20-1	TRBJ2-2	CSATGLDTGELFF
TRBV20-1	TRBJ1-5	CSATKVQSNQPQHF
TRBV12-5	TRBJ2-7	CASAGGVAVYEQYF
TRBV5-6	TRBJ2-1	CASSFLDRDYNEQFF
TRBV20-1	TRBJ2-1	CSARDPSAGAAYNEQFF
TRBV18	TRBJ2-4	CASSDPQGQENIQYF
TRBV6-5	TRBJ2-1	CASREQGSSYNEQFF
TRBV7-9	TRBJ2-7	CASYSSDSYEQYF
TRBV7-3	TRBJ2-1	CASSTRSRSYNEQFF
TRBV25-1	TRBJ1-4	CASSDPGQSLNEKLFF
TRBV15	TRBJ2-3	CATSRDLLPASTDTQYF
TRBV20-1	TRBJ2-2	CSARDPTQPGELFF
TRBV20-1	TRBJ2-4	CSASRTIAKNIQYF
TRBV12-3/TRBV12-4	TRBJ2-5	CATRRTLKETQYF
TRBV5-1	TRBJ2-4	CASRAEGVQYF
TRBV4-1	TRBJ2-3	CASSQGMLGYTQYF
TRBV7-6	TRBJ2-2	CASSLAQGRELFF